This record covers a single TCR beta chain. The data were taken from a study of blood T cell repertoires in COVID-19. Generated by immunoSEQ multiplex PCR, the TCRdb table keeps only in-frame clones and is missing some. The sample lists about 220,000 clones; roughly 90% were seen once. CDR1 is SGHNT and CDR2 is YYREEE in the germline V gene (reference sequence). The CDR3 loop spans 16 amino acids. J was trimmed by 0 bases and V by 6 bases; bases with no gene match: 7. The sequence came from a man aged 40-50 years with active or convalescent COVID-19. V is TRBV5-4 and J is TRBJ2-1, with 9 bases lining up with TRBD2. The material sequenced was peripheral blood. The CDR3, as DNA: TGTGCCAGCACCCCTAGCGGGATAAGCTCCTACAATGAGCAGTTCTTC. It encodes CASTPSGISSYNEQFF. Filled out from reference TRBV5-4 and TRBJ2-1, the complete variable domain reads ETGVTQSPTHLIKTRGQQVTLRCSSQSGHNTVSWYQQALGQGPQFIFQYYREEENGRGNFPPRFSGLQFPNYSSELNVNALELDDSALYLCASTPSGISSYNEQFFGPGTRLTVL.